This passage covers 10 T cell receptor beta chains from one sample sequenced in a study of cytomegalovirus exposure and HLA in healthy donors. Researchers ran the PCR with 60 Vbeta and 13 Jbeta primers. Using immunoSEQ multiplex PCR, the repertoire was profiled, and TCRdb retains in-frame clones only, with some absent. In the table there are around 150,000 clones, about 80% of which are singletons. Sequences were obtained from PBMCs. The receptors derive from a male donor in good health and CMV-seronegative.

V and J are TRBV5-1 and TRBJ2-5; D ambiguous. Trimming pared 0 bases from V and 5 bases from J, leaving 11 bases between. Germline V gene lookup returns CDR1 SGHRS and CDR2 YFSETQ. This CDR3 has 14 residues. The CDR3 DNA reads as TGCGCCAGCAGCTTGGTGGTGGCTCTGGAGACCCAGTACTTC. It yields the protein CASSLVVALETQYF.

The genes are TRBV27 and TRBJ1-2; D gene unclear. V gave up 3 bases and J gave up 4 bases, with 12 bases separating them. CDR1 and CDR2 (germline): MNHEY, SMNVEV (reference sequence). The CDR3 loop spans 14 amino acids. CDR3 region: CASSFQAGVYGYTF. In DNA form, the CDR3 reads TGTGCCAGCAGTTTTCAGGCCGGGGTCTATGGCTACACCTTC.

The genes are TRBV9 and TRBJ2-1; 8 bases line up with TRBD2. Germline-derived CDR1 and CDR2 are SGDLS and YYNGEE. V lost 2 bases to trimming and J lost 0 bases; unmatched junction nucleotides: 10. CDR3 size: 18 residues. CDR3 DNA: TGTGCCAGCAGCGTGGTAGCGGGACAAAGTAGCTCCTACAATGAGCAGTTCTTC. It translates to CASSVVAGQSSSYNEQFF.

CDR3 amino acids: CASSPGQQGGEQYF. The CDR3 DNA is TGTGCCAGCAGCCCCGGTCAGCAGGGAGGGGAGCAGTACTTC. V gene TRBV7-9 combines with J gene TRBJ2-7, with TRBD2 identical over 7 bases. Germline lookup yields CDR1 SEHNR and CDR2 FQNEAQ (reference sequence). With V trimmed by 5 bases and J by 7 bases, 11 bases remained unmatched. The CDR3 contains 14 residues.

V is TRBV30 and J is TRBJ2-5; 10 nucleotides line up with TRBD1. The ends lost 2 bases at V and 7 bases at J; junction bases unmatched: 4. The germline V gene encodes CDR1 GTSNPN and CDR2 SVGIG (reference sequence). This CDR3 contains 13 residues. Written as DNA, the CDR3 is TGTGCCTGGAGTCCGACAGGGGGCGGGACCCAGTACTTC. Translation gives CAWSPTGGGTQYF.

CDR3 DNA: TGCGCCAGCAGCCCATTGACTAGCGGGGAAGAGACCCAGTACTTC. Amino acids: CASSPLTSGEETQYF. The rearrangement links TRBV5-1 to TRBJ2-5, with 11 nucleotides matching TRBD2. The germline V gene has CDR1 SGHRS and CDR2 YFSETQ. The CDR3 has 15 amino acids. V lost 4 bases, J lost 3 bases, and 5 bases stayed unmatched. Variable domain in full (rest from reference TRBV5-1 and TRBJ2-5): KAGVTQTPRYLIKTRGQQVTLSCSPISGHRSVSWYQQTPGQGLQFLFEYFSETQRNKGNFPGRFSGRQFSNSRSEMNVSTLELGDSALYLCASSPLTSGEETQYFGPGTRLLVL.

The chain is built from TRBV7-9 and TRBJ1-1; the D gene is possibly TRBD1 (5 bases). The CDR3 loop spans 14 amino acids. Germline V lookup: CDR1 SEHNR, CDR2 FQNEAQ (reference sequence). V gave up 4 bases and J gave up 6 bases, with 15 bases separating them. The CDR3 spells CASSSVWGVAEAFF. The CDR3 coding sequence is TGTGCCAGCAGCTCGGTGTGGGGCGTCGCTGAAGCTTTCTTT.

The CDR3 here is CASSPDRGLTEAFF. The CDR3 DNA reads TGTGCCAGCTCACCCGACAGGGGATTAACTGAAGCTTTCTTT. The chain employs TRBV18 and TRBJ1-1; 8 bases align to TRBD1. The CDR3 spans 14 residues. V lost 3 bases, J lost 5 bases, and 5 bases stayed unmatched. The germline gives CDR1 KGHSH, CDR2 LQKENI. The whole variable domain, filled in from reference TRBV18 and TRBJ1-1, reads NAGVMQNPRHLVRRRGQEARLRCSPMKGHSHVYWYRQLPEEGLKFMVYLQKENIIDESGMPKERFSAEFPKEGPSILRIQQVVRGDSAAYFCASSPDRGLTEAFFGQGTRLTVV.

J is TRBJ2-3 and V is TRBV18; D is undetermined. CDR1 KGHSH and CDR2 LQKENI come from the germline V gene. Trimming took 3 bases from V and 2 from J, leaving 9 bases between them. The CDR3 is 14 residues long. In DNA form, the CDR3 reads TGTGCCAGCTCACCCTCCGACTTCACAGATACGCAGTATTTT. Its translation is CASSPSDFTDTQYF.

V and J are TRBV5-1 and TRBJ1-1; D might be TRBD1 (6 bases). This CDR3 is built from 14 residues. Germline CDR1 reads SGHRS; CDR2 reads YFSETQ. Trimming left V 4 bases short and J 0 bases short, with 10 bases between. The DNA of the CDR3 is TGCGCCAGCAGCCCCAGGGGAATGAACACTGAAGCTTTCTTT. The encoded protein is CASSPRGMNTEAFF. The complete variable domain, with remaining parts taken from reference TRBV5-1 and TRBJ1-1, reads KAGVTQTPRYLIKTRGQQVTLSCSPISGHRSVSWYQQTPGQGLQFLFEYFSETQRNKGNFPGRFSGRQFSNSRSEMNVSTLELGDSALYLCASSPRGMNTEAFFGQGTRLTVV.